Shown below are 24 T cell receptor beta chains from a single sample sequenced in a study of vaccination effects on CD4 cells after COVID-19. Data came from immunoSEQ multiplex PCR; TCRdb stores just in-frame clones and leaves some out. Of roughly 30,000 clones listed, approximately 73% are singletons. The antigens of these receptors remain unknown. The ViraFEST assay expanded antigen-specific CD4+ T cells with viral peptide pools before sequencing. Following culture for approximately ten days, CD4+ T cells were isolated. No vaccinee had earlier SARS-CoV-2 infection, and nucleocapsid antibodies were negative. Sequenced here: CD4+ T cells from PBMCs cultured with HCoV-OC43 spike peptides, sampled before COVID-19 vaccination. The subset here: HCoV-OC43 spike overlapping peptide pool stimulation. The receptor set was obtained from a human donor who received a COVID-19 vaccine.

This rearrangement joins TRBV5-1 to TRBJ1-6, with TRBD1 as a possible D gene (5 bases). Germline-derived CDR1 and CDR2 are SGHRS and YFSETQ. The CDR3 loop spans 13 amino acids. Trimming took off 5 bases at V and 7 bases at J, with 10 bases between the two ends. The DNA for the CDR3 is TGCGCCAGCAGGTCCGAGGGGAATTCACCCCTCCACTTT. It specifies CASRSEGNSPLHF.

The CDR3 sequence: CASSPGGATNEKLFF. The CDR3 DNA reads as TGTGCCAGCAGCCCCGGGGGGGCAACTAATGAAAAACTGTTTTTT. V and J are TRBV9 and TRBJ1-4; maybe TRBD1 (5 bases). Germline-derived CDR1 and CDR2 are SGDLS and YYNGEE. There are 15 residues in the CDR3. V lost 4 bases and J lost 0, with 10 bases in between. Full variable domain (rest looked up from reference TRBV9 and TRBJ1-4): DSGVTQTPKHLITATGQRVTLRCSPRSGDLSVYWYQQSLDQGLQFLIQYYNGEERAKGNILERFSAQQFPDLHSELNLSSLELGDSALYFCASSPGGATNEKLFFGSGTQLSVL.

This rearrangement joins TRBV9 to TRBJ1-2; a weak D match, TRBD1 (6 bases). Germline CDR1 SGDLS, CDR2 YYNGEE. The CDR3 loop spans 17 amino acids. The V and J ends lost 2 bases and 2 bases respectively, with 19 bases between them. The CDR3 loop is CASSVGVERGSNYGYTF. CDR3 bases: TGTGCCAGCAGCGTCGGCGTCGAAAGGGGGTCCAACTATGGCTACACCTTC.

The gene calls are TRBV12-1 and TRBJ1-1; TRBD1 is the table's D call, not checked against the DNA. TRBV12-1 is tagged as a pseudogene. The CDR3 consists of 20 residues. CDR3 amino acids: CASSLKTPGQGKPPNTEAFF. The CDR3 DNA is TGTGCCAGCAGCCTAAAGACGCCGGGACAGGGGAAACCTCCTAACACTGAAGCTTTCTTT.

This chain uses TRBV4-2 with TRBJ2-1; 9 nucleotides agree with TRBD1. The germline V gene encodes CDR1 LGHNA and CDR2 YNFKEQ. V dropped 4 bases and J dropped 8; count of bases not matched to a gene: 6. The CDR3 loop spans 14 amino acids. The CDR3 bases are TGTGCCAGCAGCCCGGGACAGGGTGGCTATGAGCAGTTCTTC. This translates into CASSPGQGGYEQFF.

This rearrangement joins TRBV4-1 to TRBJ1-5; D remains ambiguous. The germline V gene has CDR1 MGHRA and CDR2 YSYEKL. V lost 0 bases and J lost 10, with 10 bases in between. The CDR3 loop spans 13 amino acids. This CDR3 is CASSQDLPDPQHF. The CDR3 nucleotides are TGCGCCAGCAGCCAAGATCTCCCTGATCCCCAGCATTTT.

This clone occurred a few times. The chain employs TRBV6-1 and TRBJ2-7, with D uncertain. The length of the CDR3 is 15 residues. V lost 2 bases and J 3 bases, leaving 14 bases between the germline ends. In germline, CDR1 is MNHNS, CDR2 SASEGT. The chain's CDR3 is CASSERKDNHYEQYF. The CDR3 region has the DNA TGTGCCAGCAGTGAAAGGAAAGACAATCACTACGAGCAGTACTTC.

This chain links TRBV7-8 with TRBJ2-1; D may match TRBD1 or TRBD2 (5 bases each). Trimming took off 5 bases at V and 0 bases at J, with 11 bases between the two ends. Germline CDR1 and CDR2: SGHVS and FQNEAQ. The CDR3 totals 15 residues. This CDR3 is CASSLRDGSYNEQFF. DNA of the CDR3: TGTGCCAGCAGCCTCCGGGACGGCTCCTACAATGAGCAGTTCTTC.

The rearrangement uses TRBV6-5 and TRBJ2-7; the match to TRBD1 covers 8 bases. CDR1 is MNHEY and CDR2 is SVGAGI in the germline V gene. With V trimmed by 5 bases and J by 2 bases, 8 bases remained unmatched. There are 15 residues in the CDR3. In DNA, the CDR3 is TGTGCCAGCAGTACCACATCGGGACAGGCCTACGAGCAGTACTTC. This translates into CASSTTSGQAYEQYF.

The rearrangement uses TRBV5-6 and TRBJ2-2, with D possibly called TRBD1 or TRBD2 (5 bases each). CDR3 size: 16 residues. V was pared by 2 bases and J by 4 bases, with 15 bases between. Germline CDR1 and CDR2: SGHDT and YYEEEE. CDR3 coding DNA: TGTGCCAGCAGCTTAAGGTCAGGGAGTCTCACCGGGGAGCTGTTTTTT. Its protein is CASSLRSGSLTGELFF.

This sequence joins TRBV14 and TRBJ2-7; TRBD2 aligns across 12 bases. Per the germline V gene, CDR1 is SGHDN and CDR2 is FVKESK. There are 15 residues in the CDR3. V was pared by 4 bases and J by 3 bases, with 4 bases of the junction left unmatched. The CDR3 loop is CASSLLAGGLYEQYF. The CDR3 DNA follows: TGTGCCAGCAGCCTACTAGCGGGGGGCCTCTACGAGCAGTACTTC. Full variable domain (remainder filled in from reference TRBV14 and TRBJ2-7): EAGVTQFPSHSVIEKGQTVTLRCDPISGHDNLYWYRRVMGKEIKFLLHFVKESKQDESGMPNNRFLAERTGGTYSTLKVQPAELEDSGVYFCASSLLAGGLYEQYFGPGTRLTVT.

CDR3 protein: CASSLGVRGYEQYF. The CDR3 bases are TGTGCCAGCAGCTTAGGGGTTAGGGGATACGAGCAGTACTTC. V usage is TRBV7-2 and J usage is TRBJ2-7; TRBD1 is a possible D gene (5 bases). V was cut by 1 base and J by 4 bases, with 11 bases left in between. Germline V lookup: CDR1 SGHTA, CDR2 FQGNSA. The CDR3 is 14 residues long.

The chain recombines TRBV24-1 with TRBJ1-2; D gene unclear. This CDR3 comprises 13 residues. Germline-derived CDR1 and CDR2 are KGHDR and SFDVKD. Trimming stripped 5 bases from V and 4 bases from J, with 10 bases between. CDR3 amino acids: CATSGPGAYGYTF. Written as DNA, the CDR3 is TGTGCCACCAGTGGCCCAGGCGCCTATGGCTACACCTTC.

V and J are TRBV27 and TRBJ2-2; D is perhaps TRBD1 (6 bases). CDR1 and CDR2 from the germline V gene are MNHEY and SMNVEV (reference sequence). V dropped 2 bases and J dropped 0 bases, with 13 bases sitting between them. The CDR3 length is 17 residues. The CDR3 sequence: CASSLQGWQANTGELFF. In nucleotides, the CDR3 is TGTGCCAGCAGTTTACAGGGGTGGCAGGCGAACACCGGGGAGCTGTTTTTT.

This clone was counted between two and nine times. J is TRBJ1-1 and V is TRBV6-5, with D possibly TRBD1 on 5 matching bases. Germline lookup yields CDR1 MNHEY and CDR2 SVGAGI. Deletions cut 7 bases from V and 0 bases from J, with 12 bases between. This CDR3 is built from 14 residues. The DNA of the CDR3 is TGTGCCAGCACCAGGGAACCGATGAACACTGAAGCTTTCTTT. Protein product: CASTREPMNTEAFF.

The CDR3 DNA reads TGTGCCGCAGGTGAGGAGCAGTACTTC. This translates into CAAGEEQYF. This chain joins TRBV19 and TRBJ2-7; D uncertain. Trimming pared 11 bases from V and 7 bases from J, leaving 9 bases between. Germline lookup yields CDR1 LNHDA and CDR2 SQIVND (reference sequence). The CDR3 sequence is 9 residues long.

This sequence joins TRBV7-8 and TRBJ2-1; a possible D gene is TRBD2 (6 bases). V was trimmed by 2 bases and J by 5 bases, leaving 13 bases between them. Germline loops: CDR1 SGHVS, CDR2 FQNEAQ. The CDR3 sequence is 15 residues long. CDR3 nucleotide sequence: TGTGCCAGCAGCTTAAAATGGCGGGAAAACAATGAGCAGTTCTTC. Its translation is CASSLKWRENNEQFF.

This clone was seen more than once but under ten times. This chain uses TRBV28 with TRBJ1-6; TRBD1 matches at 9 bases. CDR1 MDHEN and CDR2 SYDVKM come from the germline V gene. There are 15 residues in the CDR3. V dropped 5 bases and J dropped 10; count of bases not matched to a gene: 9. For the CDR3, the DNA is TGTGCCAGCAGTACCCCGGGACAGGGAGCCTCACCCCTCCACTTT. Its protein product is CASSTPGQGASPLHF.

The V and J genes are TRBV30 and TRBJ2-1; D is perhaps TRBD1 (6 bases). The CDR3 consists of 13 residues. The V end lost 4 bases, the J end lost 2 bases, and 9 bases lay between the germline ends. CDR1 and CDR2 from the germline V gene are GTSNPN and SVGIG (reference sequence). CDR3 sequence reads: CAWNRATYNEQFF. The CDR3 DNA is TGTGCCTGGAACAGGGCAACCTACAATGAGCAGTTCTTC.

This clone appeared a few times. V is TRBV3-1 (or the pseudogene TRBV3-2) and J is TRBJ2-1; perhaps TRBD1 as D (5 bases). The CDR3 spans 13 residues. The V gene's germline CDR1 is LGHDT and CDR2 YNNKEL (reference sequence). The V gene lost 4 bases and the J gene lost 10 bases, with 14 bases spanning the gap. CDR3 sequence reads: CASSLGLPREQFF. CDR3 nucleotides: TGTGCCAGCAGCCTGGGGCTACCCCGCGAGCAGTTCTTC.

This clone was recorded a few times. The J gene is TRBJ1-1, the V gene TRBV11-2; TRBD1 aligns across 7 bases. Germline V gives CDR1 SGHAT, CDR2 FQNNGV. The junction had 7 bases not matched to a gene; V was cut back by 5 bases and J by 1 base. The CDR3 has 15 amino acids. This CDR3 reads CASSPRGQTNTEAFF. The CDR3, as DNA: TGTGCCAGCAGCCCCCGGGGACAGACGAACACTGAAGCTTTCTTT.

This chain uses TRBV6-5 with TRBJ2-7; 8 bases are shared with TRBD2. The CDR3 length is 14 residues. The germline gives CDR1 MNHEY, CDR2 SVGAGI. Trimming at V came to 6 bases and at J to 0 bases, leaving 4 bases not matched to a gene. CDR3 residues: CASSTSGLSYEQYF. In nucleotides, the CDR3 is TGTGCCAGCAGCACTAGCGGCCTCTCCTACGAGCAGTACTTC.

CDR3 nucleotide sequence: TGTGCCAGCAGCTTAAGGCAGGGGGGAGCTTTCTTT. Its protein is CASSLRQGGAFF. V usage is TRBV7-2 and J usage is TRBJ1-1; 7 nucleotides align to TRBD1. Germline CDR1 is SGHTA and CDR2 is FQGNSA. The CDR3 is 12 amino acids. J lost 10 bases, V lost 2 bases, and 4 bases had no gene match.

This clone has only one observation. The V and J genes are TRBV21-1 and TRBJ2-7; TRBD2 was called by the table and not checked on the DNA. TRBV21-1 is designated a pseudogene. The CDR3 consists of 19 residues. CDR3 sequence: CASSTLSGTESKGSYEQYF. The CDR3 DNA reads TGTGCCAGCAGCACCCTTAGCGGGACGGAGTCGAAGGGCTCCTACGAGCAGTACTTC.